These T cell receptor beta chains were read from a single sample in a study of T cell repertoires in cytomegalovirus infection. Their antigens are not known. TCRdb itself ran the reads through MiXCR, one entry per CDR3 protein. This sample has approximately 910,000 distinct CDR3 sequences, with around 31% found just once. Here the sequenced sample was cultured CD8+ T cells from PBMCs, taken from culture after CMV antigen stimulation. The receptors stem from a human donor in good health (CMV status not recorded). Some clones in this sample may be carry-over from other donors' samples. The CDR3 runs from the conserved cysteine through the conserved F or W. A D gene is named only where the DNA matches it firmly. Expanded clones get a size class; other rows say once, few or many, or leave the size out.

J: TRBJ2-1; size: many; V: TRBV7-2; D: TRBD2; CDR3: CASSSSLGGGSNEQFF; DNA: TGTGCCAGCAGCTCCTCCCTGGGCGGGGGTTCGAATGAGCAGTTCTTC
J: TRBJ1-1; size: -; V: TRBV7-9; D: TRBD1; CDR3: CASSIDRGRTEAFF; DNA: TGTGCCAGCAGCATCGACAGGGGACGAACCGAAGCTTTCTTT
J: TRBJ2-3; size: -; V: TRBV9; D: TRBD2; CDR3: CASSAGGLAGRDTQYF; DNA: TGTGCCAGCAGCGCCGGGGGACTAGCGGGGAGAGATACGCAGTATTTT
J: TRBJ1-1; size: few; V: TRBV7-9; D: TRBD1; CDR3: CASSSNRDRVDTEAFF; DNA: TGTGCCAGCAGCTCAAATCGGGACAGGGTAGACACTGAAGCTTTCTTT
J: TRBJ1-3; size: -; V: TRBV7-6; D: -; CDR3: CVSSLGISSGNTIYF; DNA: TGTGTCAGCAGCTTGGGCATCTCCTCTGGAAACACCATATATTTT
J: TRBJ2-1; size: -; V: TRBV6-5; D: TRBD1; CDR3: CTSSITTGGPYNEQFF; DNA: TGTACCAGCAGTATAACGACAGGGGGCCCGTACAATGAGCAGTTCTTC
J: TRBJ2-2; size: -; V: TRBV4-1; D: -; CDR3: CASRYGPTGELFF; DNA: TGCGCCAGCAGGTATGGGCCTACCGGGGAGCTGTTTTTT
J: TRBJ2-1; size: few; V: TRBV7-9; D: -; CDR3: CASSSKSGGDEQFF; DNA: TGTGCCAGCAGCTCAAAGTCGGGGGGCGATGAGCAGTTCTTC
J: TRBJ2-1; size: -; V: TRBV12-3/TRBV12-4; D: -; CDR3: CASSSTLPGPEQFF; DNA: TGTGCCAGCAGTTCCACCTTACCGGGGCCTGAGCAGTTCTTC
J: TRBJ2-1; size: -; V: TRBV6-5; D: -; CDR3: CATELLNEQFF; DNA: TGTGCCACCGAGTTGTTGAATGAGCAGTTCTTC
J: TRBJ2-2; size: -; V: TRBV19; D: -; CDR3: CASKKTGELFF; DNA: TGTGCCAGTAAGAAAACCGGGGAGCTGTTTTTT
J: TRBJ2-1; size: -; V: TRBV7-9; D: -; CDR3: CVSSLASSYNEQFF; DNA: TGTGTCAGCAGCTTAGCTAGCTCCTACAATGAGCAGTTCTTC
J: TRBJ1-2; size: few; V: TRBV27; D: -; CDR3: CASSPAPIWGGYTF; DNA: TGTGCCAGCAGTCCAGCCCCCATCTGGGGGGGCTACACCTTC
J: TRBJ2-1; size: -; V: TRBV24-1; D: -; CDR3: CATSDTASGLNEQFF; DNA: TGTGCCACCAGTGATACCGCGTCCGGGCTCAATGAGCAGTTCTTC
J: TRBJ2-1; size: many; V: TRBV7-9; D: -; CDR3: CASSLGGVPYNEQFF; DNA: TGTGCCAGCAGCTTAGGAGGTGTCCCCTACAATGAGCAGTTCTTC
J: TRBJ1-1; size: -; V: TRBV29-1; D: -; CDR3: CSVPLPTEAFF; DNA: TGCAGCGTCCCTTTGCCCACTGAAGCTTTCTTT
J: TRBJ1-4; size: -; V: TRBV4-2; D: TRBD1; CDR3: CASSHPQGLNEKLFF; DNA: TGTGCCAGCAGCCACCCACAGGGGTTAAATGAAAAACTGTTTTTT
J: TRBJ2-7; size: few; V: TRBV12-3/TRBV12-4; D: -; CDR3: CASSPQGYRYEQYF; DNA: TGTGCCAGCAGTCCCCAGGGCTATCGCTACGAGCAGTACTTC
J: TRBJ1-2; size: -; V: TRBV2; D: -; CDR3: CASSDLGGGGYGYTF; DNA: TGTGCCAGCAGTGACCTCGGCGGTGGGGGGTATGGCTACACCTTC
J: TRBJ1-6; size: few; V: TRBV19; D: TRBD1; CDR3: CASTGQGHNSPLHF; DNA: TGTGCCAGTACGGGACAGGGCCATAATTCACCCCTCCACTTT
J: TRBJ2-7; size: once; V: TRBV24-1; D: -; CDR3: CATSDFGDDGYSYEQYF; DNA: TGTGCCACCAGTGATTTTGGGGACGACGGGTATTCCTACGAGCAGTACTTC
J: TRBJ2-6; size: -; V: TRBV20-1; D: TRBD1; CDR3: CSARDQGQGASGANVLTF; DNA: TGCAGTGCTAGAGATCAGGGACAGGGGGCGTCTGGGGCCAACGTCCTGACTTTC